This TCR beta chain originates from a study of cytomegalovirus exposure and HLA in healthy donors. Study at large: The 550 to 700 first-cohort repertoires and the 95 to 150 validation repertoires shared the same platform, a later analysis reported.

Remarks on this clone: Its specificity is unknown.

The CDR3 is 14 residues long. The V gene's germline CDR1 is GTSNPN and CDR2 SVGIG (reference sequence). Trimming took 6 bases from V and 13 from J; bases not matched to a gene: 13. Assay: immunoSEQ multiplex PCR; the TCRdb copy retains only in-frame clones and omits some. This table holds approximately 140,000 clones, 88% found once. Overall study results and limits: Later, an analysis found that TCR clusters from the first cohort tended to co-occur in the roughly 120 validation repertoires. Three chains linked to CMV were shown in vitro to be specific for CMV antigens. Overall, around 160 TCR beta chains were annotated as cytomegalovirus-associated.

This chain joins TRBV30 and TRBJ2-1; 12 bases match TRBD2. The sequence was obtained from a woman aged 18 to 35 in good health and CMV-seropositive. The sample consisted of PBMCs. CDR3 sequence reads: CACLGLAGNRDQFF. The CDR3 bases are TGTGCCTGTTTAGGACTAGCGGGGAACCGAGATCAGTTCTTC.